The 30 T cell receptor beta chains listed next were all sequenced from one sample in a study of Graves' ophthalmopathy and Graves' hyperthyroidism. Investigators amplified TCR beta CDR3 regions from RNA transcripts. The first round was an RT-PCR with HTBI primers, and the second round was a multiplex PCR. From the multiplex PCR reads, TCRdb called clonotypes with MiXCR, one entry per CDR3 protein. In the table there are roughly 230,000 distinct CDR3 sequences, under 25% of which are singletons. Sequenced material: peripheral blood. The receptor source for this set is a woman between 50 and 59 years old with Graves' ophthalmopathy.

Ten or more counts support this clonotype. The chain carries TRBV29-1 and TRBJ1-2; TRBD1 is a possible D gene (6 bases). Germline CDR1 SQVTM, CDR2 ANQGSEA. The CDR3 has 14 residues. V was trimmed by 2 bases and J by 8 bases, leaving 18 bases between them. CDR3 protein: CSVEIQGLVFGYTF. CDR3 bases: TGCAGCGTTGAAATACAGGGATTAGTCTTCGGCTACACCTTC.

Ten or more counts support this clonotype. The rearrangement joins TRBV7-8 to TRBJ2-4; TRBD1 is a possible D gene (6 bases). Germline lookup yields CDR1 SGHVS and CDR2 FQNEAQ. The CDR3 has 16 residues. V was trimmed by 4 bases and J by 0 bases, leaving 13 bases between them. CDR3 in DNA: TGTGCCAGCAGCTCTCGGACAGTCCTAGCCAAAAACATTCAGTACTTC. Amino acid sequence: CASSSRTVLAKNIQYF.

This clonotype has just a few counts. V gene TRBV9 combines with J gene TRBJ2-4; the match to TRBD1 covers 9 bases. V shed 0 bases, J shed 7 bases, and the junction held 8 bases outside the gene matches. The length of the CDR3 is 16 residues. CDR1 is SGDLS, CDR2 YYNGEE, per germline. The CDR3 spells CASSVGEGQGINIQYF. CDR3 in DNA: TGTGCCAGCAGCGTAGGGGAGGGACAGGGAATTAACATTCAGTACTTC.

This clonotype was counted many times. The chain joins TRBV7-2 to TRBJ2-7; tentative D call: TRBD1 (5 bases). V lost 6 bases to trimming and J lost 7 bases, with 19 bases between them. CDR1 is SGHTA and CDR2 is FQGNSA in the germline V gene. The CDR3 is 14 residues long. The chain's CDR3 is CASRPDTDTWEQYF. In nucleotides, the CDR3 is TGTGCCAGCAGACCAGACACGGACACCTGGGAGCAGTACTTC.

The chain recombines TRBV6-4 with TRBJ2-7, with D tentatively TRBD2 (6 bases). Germline lookup yields CDR1 MRHNA and CDR2 SNTAGT. The length of the CDR3 is 21 residues. V was trimmed by 6 bases and J by 0 bases, leaving 33 bases between them. Here the CDR3 reads CASRPRGGKGAKEGSSYEQYF. CDR3 nucleotide sequence: TGTGCCAGCAGACCTCGTGGGGGTAAAGGGGCAAAGGAGGGTAGCTCCTACGAGCAGTACTTC.

The chain links TRBV12-3 or TRBV12-4 to TRBJ1-3; TRBD1 might be the D (6 bases). The length of the CDR3 is 15 residues. Between the trimmed V and J ends, which lost 3 bases and 4 bases, there was a span of 13 bases. The CDR3 coding sequence is TGTGCCAGCAGTTTCATCAGGGGTGGCGGAAACACCATATATTTT. It encodes CASSFIRGGGNTIYF.

The sample holds many counts of this clonotype. The chain recombines TRBV11-1 with TRBJ1-2, with TRBD1 matching 11 bases. Unmatched junction bases numbered 8, after V lost 5 bases and J lost 6 bases. There are 15 residues in the CDR3. Germline V gives CDR1 SGHAT, CDR2 FQDESV (reference sequence). The DNA for the CDR3 is TGTGCCAGCAGCGAGCTCCGGGACAGGGGGGATGGCTACACCTTC. Protein sequence: CASSELRDRGDGYTF.

This clonotype occurred many times. This chain uses TRBV20-1 with TRBJ2-7; D gene ambiguous. The germline V gene has CDR1 DFQATT and CDR2 SNEGSKA (reference sequence). This CDR3 spans 14 amino acids. With 0 bases removed from V and 6 bases from J, the gap between germline ends came to 15 bases. For the CDR3, the DNA is TGCAGTGCTAGAGATGCGGCGGCCCACCTCGAGCAGTACTTC. As protein: CSARDAAAHLEQYF.

This rearrangement joins TRBV28 to TRBJ1-5, with TRBD1 matching 9 bases. Trimming cost V 6 bases and J 6 bases; bases outside gene matches: 12. CDR1 and CDR2 (germline): MDHEN, SYDVKM. CDR3 length equals 16 residues. The CDR3: CASRNFGQGRRQPQHF. The CDR3 bases are TGTGCCAGCAGAAACTTCGGACAGGGGAGACGTCAGCCCCAGCATTTT. Supplemented by reference TRBV28 and TRBJ1-5, the full variable domain reads DVKVTQSSRYLVKRTGEKVFLECVQDMDHENMFWYRQDPGLGLRLIYFSYDVKMKEKGDIPEGYSVSREKKERFSLILESASTNQTSMYLCASRNFGQGRRQPQHFGDGTRLSIL.

This clonotype has more than one count but fewer than ten. This rearrangement joins TRBV12-3 or TRBV12-4 to TRBJ1-1; D gene uncertain. V dropped 5 bases and J dropped 3 bases, with 10 bases sitting between them. CDR3 length equals 13 residues. The CDR3 nucleotides are TGTGCCAGCAGTATGGACCGATACACTGAAGCTTTCTTT. Residues: CASSMDRYTEAFF.

This clonotype was counted at least ten times. V and J are TRBV29-1 and TRBJ1-1; D may be TRBD1 (6 bases). The CDR3 is made up of 14 amino acids. CDR1 is SQVTM, CDR2 ANQGSEA, per germline. With 7 bases removed from V and 0 bases from J, the gap between germline ends came to 15 bases. This CDR3 reads CSALEQGLNTEAFF. The CDR3 DNA reads TGCAGCGCCCTCGAACAGGGTTTGAACACTGAAGCTTTCTTT.

This clonotype was counted at least ten times. The CDR3 sequence: CASSETVRVHEQYF. CDR3 DNA: TGTGCCAGCAGTGAAACAGTCAGGGTCCACGAGCAGTACTTC. This chain uses TRBV2 with TRBJ2-7; possible D gene TRBD1, 5 bases. Trimming took off 2 bases at V and 5 bases at J, with 13 bases between the two ends. This CDR3 contains 14 residues. Germline-derived CDR1 and CDR2 are SNHLY and FYNNEI.

This clonotype was picked up many times. V usage is TRBV13 and J usage is TRBJ1-6, with 10 bases that match TRBD1. J gave up 7 bases and V 5 bases, and 5 bases lay outside the gene matches. The CDR3 is made up of 15 amino acids. Germline CDR1 PRHDT, CDR2 FYEKMQ (reference sequence). CDR3 DNA sequence: TGTGCCAGCAGCCGCGGGGACAGGGGCAATTCACCCCTCCACTTT. Protein: CASSRGDRGNSPLHF.

This clonotype has just a few counts. The rearrangement uses TRBV28 and TRBJ1-5, with no clear D. Germline CDR1 MDHEN, CDR2 SYDVKM. CDR3 length: 13 amino acids. V lost 7 bases and J 6 bases, leaving 13 bases between the germline ends. The CDR3 DNA reads as TGTGCCAGCAAGGTCCTGGGTCGTCAGCCCCAGCATTTT. Protein: CASKVLGRQPQHF.

This clonotype has a count of ten or more. The J gene is TRBJ2-7, the V gene TRBV19; 10 nucleotides align to TRBD2. In germline, CDR1 is LNHDA, CDR2 SQIVND (reference sequence). There are 16 residues in the CDR3. V gave up 4 bases and J gave up 2 bases; unmatched junction bases: 8. The CDR3 sequence is CASSTPLAGDAYEQYF. CDR3 nucleotides: TGTGCCAGTAGTACTCCTCTAGCGGGAGACGCCTACGAGCAGTACTTC.

J is TRBJ1-5 and V is TRBV5-1; D gene uncertain. Trimming cost V 1 base and J 4 bases, with 12 bases left between them. The length of the CDR3 is 15 residues. The germline CDR1 and CDR2 sequences are SGHRS and YFSETQ. This CDR3 reads CASSLHGGGNQPQHF. DNA of the CDR3: TGCGCCAGCAGCTTGCATGGAGGAGGGAATCAGCCCCAGCATTTT.

This clonotype was counted at least ten times. The chain employs TRBV7-2 and TRBJ1-5; 7 nucleotides line up with TRBD1. V was clipped by 5 bases and J by 3 bases; unmatched bases: 7. The CDR3 consists of 15 residues. CDR1 is SGHTA, CDR2 FQGNSA, per germline. The CDR3 DNA follows: TGTGCCAGCAGCATGGACAGGAATTTCAATCAGCCCCAGCATTTT. It specifies CASSMDRNFNQPQHF.

This clonotype has at least ten counts. The chain has TRBV5-4 and TRBJ2-5; D is unclear. Per germline, CDR1 SGHNT and CDR2 YYREEE (reference sequence). V was clipped by 0 bases and J by 0 bases, with 6 bases between them. The CDR3 runs 14 residues. Here the CDR3 reads CASSLDPDQETQYF. The CDR3 coding sequence is TGTGCCAGCAGCTTGGACCCAGACCAAGAGACCCAGTACTTC.

This clonotype is large. This rearrangement joins TRBV6-5 to TRBJ2-7; 8 nucleotides match TRBD2. The V gene end was trimmed by 11 bases and the J gene end by 5 bases; junction bases not matched to a gene: 11. CDR1 and CDR2 (germline): MNHEY, SVGAGI. The CDR3 loop spans 13 amino acids. The CDR3 coding sequence is TGTGCCCTTGAACGGCGGGAGGCGGACGAGCAGTACTTC. It encodes CALERREADEQYF.

This clonotype was counted many times. The chain is built from TRBV25-1 and TRBJ2-3; a weak D match, TRBD2 (5 bases). The V gene lost 0 bases and the J gene lost 10 bases, with 11 bases spanning the gap. The CDR3 contains 13 residues. Germline V gene sequence: CDR1 MGHDK, CDR2 SYGVNS. CDR3 amino acids: CASSEYYRESQYF. The DNA for the CDR3 is TGTGCCAGCAGTGAATATTACCGGGAATCGCAGTATTTT.

This clonotype was seen at least ten times. CDR3 loop: CASAADRDQPQHF. The CDR3 DNA reads TGTGCCAGCGCAGCCGACAGGGATCAGCCCCAGCATTTT. The chain employs TRBV6-4 and TRBJ1-5, with TRBD1 matching 7 bases. This CDR3 has 13 amino acids. CDR1 and CDR2 from the germline V gene are MRHNA and SNTAGT. The V gene end was trimmed by 8 bases and the J gene end by 5 bases; junction bases not matched to a gene: 6.

The chain recombines TRBV11-2 with TRBJ2-7; 14 positions match TRBD2. This CDR3 has 16 residues. The germline V gene has CDR1 SGHAT and CDR2 FQNNGV. V lost 5 bases and J lost 5; bases outside the gene matches: 8. The CDR3 loop reads CASSAPRLAGGDEQYF. DNA of the CDR3: TGTGCCAGCAGCGCACCCCGACTAGCGGGAGGGGACGAGCAGTACTTC.

This clonotype showed up many times. This chain joins TRBV11-2 and TRBJ1-5, with TRBD1 matching over 8 bases. The germline CDR1 and CDR2 sequences are SGHAT and FQNNGV. The CDR3 spans 15 residues. V was pared by 1 base and J by 6 bases, with 5 bases of the junction left unmatched. CDR3 bases: TGTGCCAGCAGCTTAGGGGGACAGGCCCGTCAGCCCCAGCATTTT. Translation: CASSLGGQARQPQHF.

The sample holds many counts of this clonotype. The J gene is TRBJ2-7, the V gene TRBV27; D perhaps matches TRBD1 (6 bases). The CDR3 contains 14 residues. V was trimmed by 4 bases and J by 3 bases, leaving 13 bases between them. Germline V CDR1 and CDR2: MNHEY, SMNVEV (reference sequence). Written as DNA, the CDR3 is TGTGCCAGCAGTTCATCTGTCAGGGGCTACGAGCAGTACTTC. This gives the protein CASSSSVRGYEQYF.

This chain uses TRBV24-1 with TRBJ1-2; 9 nucleotides match TRBD1. V was clipped by 11 bases and J by 6 bases; unmatched bases: 12. This CDR3 spans 14 amino acids. Looked up from germline, CDR1 is KGHDR and CDR2 is SFDVKD. CDR3 DNA sequence: TGTGCCAGCACCCTCACCCGGGACAGGGATGGCTACACCTTC. It is translated as CASTLTRDRDGYTF.

Only a few counts were recorded for this clonotype. The gene calls are TRBV7-2 and TRBJ2-7; D uncertain. CDR3 size: 12 residues. The germline gives CDR1 SGHTA, CDR2 FQGNSA. Trimming removed 6 bases from V and 3 bases from J, with 9 bases in between. CDR3 nucleotide sequence: TGTGCCAGCAGGGGTGCGGTCTACGAGCAGTACTTC. It translates to CASRGAVYEQYF.

This clonotype was counted ten times or more. The genes are TRBV20-1 and TRBJ2-7; 8 bases line up with TRBD2. V lost 7 bases, J lost 5 bases, and 10 bases stayed unmatched. Germline V CDR1 and CDR2: DFQATT, SNEGSKA (reference sequence). The CDR3 consists of 13 residues. The CDR3 spells CSGGRGEANEQYF. In DNA form, the CDR3 reads TGCAGTGGGGGGCGGGGGGAGGCAAACGAGCAGTACTTC.

Note on this clonotype: One base away lies a much larger clone, so this may be a sequencing read error. The chain carries TRBV12-3 or TRBV12-4 and TRBJ1-3; D unresolved. This CDR3 has 15 residues. Trimming removed 4 bases at V and 0 bases at J, with 10 bases between. Here the CDR3 reads CASSSDGLSGNTIYF. The DNA for the CDR3 is TGTGCCAGCAGTTCCGACGGTCTCTCTGGAAACACCATATATTTT.

The rearrangement uses TRBV6-1 and TRBJ2-5; 8 bases line up with TRBD2. V was clipped by 0 bases and J by 7 bases; unmatched bases: 4. Germline V gives CDR1 MNHNS, CDR2 SASEGT. The CDR3 has 14 amino acids. This chain's CDR3 is CASSEAAGAGTQYF. CDR3 nucleotides: TGTGCCAGCAGTGAAGCAGCGGGGGCGGGGACCCAGTACTTC.

This clonotype was recorded at least ten times. V is TRBV12-3 or TRBV12-4 and J is TRBJ2-7; TRBD1 agrees at 9 bases. This CDR3 has 17 residues. Trimming at V came to 1 base and at J to 2 bases, leaving 9 bases not matched to a gene. For the CDR3, the DNA is TGTGCCAGCAGTTTAGACCCGGCCGGACAGGGGACCTACGAGCAGTACTTC. Translated, it gives CASSLDPAGQGTYEQYF.